This is a list of T cell receptor beta chains from one sample in a study of human T cells and chemical hapten exposure. Via MiXCR, TCRdb re-called the RACE reads, giving one row per CDR3 protein. The sample comprises roughly 74,000 distinct CDR3 sequences, approximately 29% of which are singletons, and 8.9% rests with the top ten. Source: whole blood, taken in connection with sensitization to the hapten diphenylcyclopropenone (DPC). The origin of the receptors is a man aged 35-49 years with alopecia areata. Some clones in this sample may be carry-over from other donors' samples. Each CDR3 is given with its conserved first and last residue. The D gene is left open where the match is weak. Size is stated for part of the rows, as once, few or many counts, or as a class when the clone is expanded.

TRBV6-1,TRBD2,few,TRBJ2-3,TGTGCGACTAGCGGATACACAGATACGCAGTATTTT,CATSGYTDTQYF
TRBV6-5,-,-,TRBJ2-6,TGTGCCAGCAGAAGACTTGACTCTGGGGCCAACGTCCTGACTTTC,CASRRLDSGANVLTF
TRBV7-2,-,few,TRBJ1-2,TGTGCCAGCAGCCTTCAGAGGAATGGTGGCTACACCTTC,CASSLQRNGGYTF
TRBV11-2,-,-,TRBJ2-3,TGTGCCAGCAGCTTAAGAAGGGTAGCCAGCGGTAACACAGATACGCAGTATTTT,CASSLRRVASGNTDTQYF
TRBV20-1,-,-,TRBJ2-3,TGCAGTGCTATAGGAAGAACTAGCACAGATACGCAGTATTTT,CSAIGRTSTDTQYF
TRBV12-3/TRBV12-4,-,few,TRBJ1-2,TGTGCCAGCAGTTTATCGGGGATTTATGGCTACACCTTC,CASSLSGIYGYTF
TRBV6-5,-,once,TRBJ1-5,TGTGCCAGCAGAGAAAGAACATCCTGGGAGTATAGCAATCAGCCCCAGCATTTT,CASRERTSWEYSNQPQHF
TRBV20-1,TRBD2,-,TRBJ2-7,TGCAGTGCTGGAAACCCTAGCGGGAGTAGATACGAGCAGTACTTC,CSAGNPSGSRYEQYF
TRBV6-1,-,-,TRBJ1-2,TGTGCCAGCAGCGGGGCAGGGGCCCGCGGCTACACCTTC,CASSGAGARGYTF
TRBV10-2,TRBD2,-,TRBJ2-2,TGCGCCAGCAGTGGAGCGGGAGCGGTGAACACCGGGGAGCTGTTTTTT,CASSGAGAVNTGELFF
TRBV2,TRBD1,-,TRBJ1-5,TGTGCCAGCAGTGCCCAGACAGGGGGATCTCAGCCCCAGCATTTT,CASSAQTGGSQPQHF
TRBV28,-,-,TRBJ1-4,TGTGCCAGCAGACGTAGGGGCGGGGAGGGCACTAATGAAAAACTGTTTTTT,CASRRRGGEGTNEKLFF
TRBV7-3,TRBD2,few,TRBJ2-3,TGTGCCAGCAGCTTCGGGGGGGACGGAAGCACGCAGTATTTT,CASSFGGDGSTQYF
TRBV7-9,TRBD2,-,TRBJ2-7,TGTGCCAGCAGCCCTCGGACAGAGAAGAATCTAGCGGGAGGCTACGAGCAGTACTTC,CASSPRTEKNLAGGYEQYF
TRBV6-5,TRBD1,-,TRBJ2-3,TGTGCCAGCAGTCCCTCCGGGACAGGGAGAAGAGATACGCAGTATTTT,CASSPSGTGRRDTQYF
TRBV12-3/TRBV12-4,-,few,TRBJ1-1,TGTGCCAGCCGTTGGACGGTCGGGGGAACTGAAGCTTTCTTT,CASRWTVGGTEAFF
TRBV20-1,-,once,TRBJ2-1,TGCAGTGCTAGGGGGGGGCGGAACCTCAATGAGCAGTTCTTC,CSARGGRNLNEQFF
TRBV6-5,-,few,TRBJ2-7,TGTGCCAGCAGACCCAACAGTGCCCGAGGCTCCTACGAGCAGTACTTC,CASRPNSARGSYEQYF
TRBV11-3,TRBD1,-,TRBJ2-5,TGTGCCAGCAGCTGGGGACAGGGAAAAGAGACCCAGTACTTC,CASSWGQGKETQYF
TRBV11-2,-,-,TRBJ2-1,TGTGCCAGCAGCTTGGAAGACGGGCGGCTGCCCTACAATGAGCAGTTCTTC,CASSLEDGRLPYNEQFF
TRBV28,TRBD1,-,TRBJ1-5,TGTGCCAGCACCCGGCCGAGACAGGGGCCCAATCAGCCCCAGCATTTT,CASTRPRQGPNQPQHF
TRBV4-3,-,few,TRBJ1-4,TGCGCCAGCAGCCAAGTGGGGTCAGGCGGAGAAAAACTGTTTTTT,CASSQVGSGGEKLFF
TRBV9,TRBD2,once,TRBJ2-3,TGTGCCAGCAGCTTCCCCGGGACTAGCGGGAGTGGCGATACGCAGTATTTT,CASSFPGTSGSGDTQYF
TRBV28,TRBD2,few,TRBJ2-1,TGTGCCAGCAGTTTCCAGCGGGGCTACAATGAGCAGTTCTTC,CASSFQRGYNEQFF
TRBV9,TRBD1,-,TRBJ2-7,TGTGCCAGCAGCGTGACAGGGGGAGACGAGCAGTACTTC,CASSVTGGDEQYF
TRBV10-2,-,-,TRBJ1-1,TGCGCCAGCAGTGTCCAGGGGAACACTGAAGCTTTCTTT,CASSVQGNTEAFF
TRBV4-2,TRBD1,-,TRBJ2-2,TGTGCCAGCAGCGGTCGATCCGGGACAGTGAACACCGGGGAGCTGTTTTTT,CASSGRSGTVNTGELFF
TRBV6-2/TRBV6-3,-,many,TRBJ2-1,TGTGCCAGCAGTTCAGTTCAGAAAGGCAGTGAGCAGTTCTTC,CASSSVQKGSEQFF
TRBV2,TRBD1,-,TRBJ1-2,TGTGCCAGCAGGCGACAGGGAGGCTATGGCTACACCTTC,CASRRQGGYGYTF
TRBV7-2,-,few,TRBJ2-6,TGTGCCAGCAGCTTAGTTTCGGGGGCGGGAGGGGCCAACGTCCTGACTTTC,CASSLVSGAGGANVLTF
TRBV9,TRBD1,few,TRBJ2-7,TGTGCCAGCAGCGTAGAGGGGGACAGAACCTACGAGCAGTACTTC,CASSVEGDRTYEQYF
TRBV5-1,-,few,TRBJ2-3,TGCGCCAGCAGCTTGGTCGACAGCTACACAGATACGCAGTATTTT,CASSLVDSYTDTQYF
TRBV20-1,TRBD1,few,TRBJ2-1,TGCAGTGCTAGAGACTCGACTGGGACAGTAGGAAACAATGAGCAGTTCTTC,CSARDSTGTVGNNEQFF
TRBV9,-,-,TRBJ2-1,TGTGCCTGCAGCCCAAGTAGCGGAGTGGGTAATGAGCAGTTCTTC,CACSPSSGVGNEQFF
TRBV7-9,-,-,TRBJ1-1,TGTGCCAGCAGCTTGCGTGAAGCTTTCTTT,CASSLREAFF
TRBV21-1,-,-,TRBJ2-1,TGTGCCAGCAGCACCCCTCCGGGACAGGCGTTCTACAATGAGCAGTTCTTC,CASSTPPGQAFYNEQFF
TRBV12-3/TRBV12-4,-,-,TRBJ2-3,TGTGCCAGCAATCTGGAACAGGGCAGGACAGATACGCAGTATTTT,CASNLEQGRTDTQYF
TRBV28,-,-,TRBJ1-5,TGTGCCAGCAGTAGCGGGGGGCCCCAGCATTTT,CASSSGGPQHF
TRBV7-9,-,-,TRBJ2-7,TGTGCCAGCAGCCCCCTAGGGGTCGACGAGCAGTACTTC,CASSPLGVDEQYF
TRBV29-1,-,few,TRBJ2-5,TGCAGCGTTGCCAGGTACCAAGAGACCCAGTACTTC,CSVARYQETQYF
TRBV27,-,-,TRBJ2-7,TGTGCCAGCATGGCCCAGGGAGGCTACGAGCAGTACTTC,CASMAQGGYEQYF
TRBV6-1,TRBD1,-,TRBJ2-7,TGTGCCAGCAGAACCCCGATCGGGACAGGTCCCTACGAGCAGTACTTC,CASRTPIGTGPYEQYF
TRBV6-4,-,few,TRBJ1-6,TGTGCCAGCAGTGACGGGGTTCGGGGTTCACCCCTCCACTTT,CASSDGVRGSPLHF
TRBV10-3,-,-,TRBJ1-5,TGTGCCGCCTCGGACCTTGGGGATCAGCCCCAGCATTTT,CAASDLGDQPQHF
TRBV28,TRBD1,-,TRBJ1-5,TGTGCCATCAGAGAGGGGGCTAGCAATCAGCCCCAGCATTTT,CAIREGASNQPQHF
TRBV14,-,few,TRBJ2-5,TGTGCCAGCAGCCATCAAGAGACCCAGTACTTC,CASSHQETQYF
TRBV6-5,TRBD1,-,TRBJ1-1,TGTGCCAGCAGTTATTTCCGGACAGGGAGCTTGAACACTGAAGCTTTCTTT,CASSYFRTGSLNTEAFF
TRBV7-6,TRBD2,-,TRBJ2-1,TGTGCCAGCAGCCTAGGACTAGCGGGCTCCTACAATGAGCAGTTCTTC,CASSLGLAGSYNEQFF
TRBV12-3/TRBV12-4,-,many,TRBJ1-1,TGTGCCAGCAGTTTTCCGGGTCGATCCGCTGAAGCTTTCTTT,CASSFPGRSAEAFF